These 15 T cell receptor beta chains were all obtained from the same sample, sequenced in a study of glioma-infiltrating T cells. Using RNA template, CDR3s of TCR alpha and beta were amplified with iRepertoire arm-PCR. TCRdb re-derived calls from the multiplex PCR reads in MiXCR, one entry per CDR3 protein. The sample records fewer than 250,000 distinct CDR3 sequences, 32% being singletons. The sequenced sample was glioma tissue, nonneoplastic brain tissue, or PBMCs (not recorded which). The receptors originated from a human donor with low-grade glioma or glioblastoma, undergoing nonglioma brain surgery, or in good health (not recorded which).

This clonotype has a count of ten or more. The V and J genes are TRBV28 and TRBJ2-7; TRBD2 aligns across 8 bases. Looked up from germline, CDR1 is MDHEN and CDR2 is SYDVKM. J gave up 9 bases and V 5 bases, and 15 bases lay outside the gene matches. CDR3 size: 15 residues. CDR3 in amino acids: CASSDPGLEKHSQYF. The CDR3 DNA follows: TGTGCCAGCAGTGATCCGGGACTAGAAAAGCACTCGCAGTACTTC.

The sample holds many counts of this clonotype. This chain links TRBV6-1 with TRBJ2-3; D is possibly TRBD1 (6 bases). V lost 8 bases and J 1 base, leaving 13 bases between the germline ends. The CDR3 has 14 amino acids. The germline CDR1 and CDR2 sequences are MNHNS and SASEGT. CDR3 DNA: TGTGCCAGCTGTCGGGACACCGGCACAGATACGCAGTATTTT. This sequence encodes CASCRDTGTDTQYF.

J is TRBJ1-2 and V is TRBV20-1, with unresolved D. The V and J ends lost 1 base and 8 bases respectively, with 20 bases between them. The CDR3 length is 15 residues. The germline gives CDR1 DFQATT, CDR2 SNEGSKA (reference sequence). The CDR3 nucleotides are TGCAGTGCTAGAGTCTTCCACGGCCAGATGCACGGCTACACCTTC. Its translation: CSARVFHGQMHGYTF.

Comments on this clonotype: This could be a read error, since a much larger clone is one nucleotide away. The gene calls are TRBV19 and TRBJ2-1, with D perhaps matching TRBD2 (6 bases). CDR3 length equals 14 residues. Per germline, CDR1 LNHDA and CDR2 SQIVND (reference sequence). Trimming removed 4 bases from V and 8 bases from J, with 15 bases in between. The CDR3 coding sequence is TGTGCCAGTAGTACCCCGGGGGTTCCCCATGAGCAGTTCTTC. This codes for CASSTPGVPHEQFF.

This clonotype was observed a few times. At one of its ends the junction is not consistent with the germline gene, which may arise from a read error. The gene calls are TRBV7-7 and TRBJ2-5, with 8 positions matching TRBD1. Germline loops: CDR1 SSHAT, CDR2 FNYEAQ (reference sequence). This CDR3 has 16 amino acids. CDR3: CASSSLSYGTGETQYF. Here the CDR3 DNA reads TGTGCTAGCAGCTCCCTGAGCTACGGGACAGGAGAGACCCAGTACTTC.

This clonotype was detected ten times or more. The chain is built from TRBV20-1 and TRBJ1-2; 9 positions match TRBD1. V gave up 1 base and J gave up 7 bases; unmatched junction bases: 7. Per the germline V gene, CDR1 is DFQATT and CDR2 is SNEGSKA (reference sequence). The CDR3 has 14 amino acids. In nucleotides, the CDR3 is TGCAGTGCTAGAGGACAGGGGGAAACGGGTGGCTACACCTTC. Amino acid sequence: CSARGQGETGGYTF.

This clonotype was counted at least ten times. The V gene is TRBV3-1, the J gene TRBJ1-1; tentative D call: TRBD1 (6 bases). Deletions cut 1 base from V and 5 bases from J, with 11 bases between. Germline V CDR1 and CDR2: LGHDT, YNNKEL (reference sequence). The length of the CDR3 is 14 residues. CDR3 nucleotide sequence: TGTGCCAGCAGCCAAGTGGGGGGCAGGACTGAAGCTTTCTTT. Its protein is CASSQVGGRTEAFF.

This clonotype showed up many times. The rearrangement uses TRBV6-5 and TRBJ2-7; TRBD1 matches at 8 bases. Germline V gene data show CDR1 as MNHEY and CDR2 as SVGAGI. The CDR3 is 18 residues long. V dropped 2 bases and J dropped 3; count of bases not matched to a gene: 15. The chain's CDR3 is CASSYTLPGGSSYYEQYF. The CDR3 DNA sequence: TGTGCCAGCAGTTACACACTCCCAGGGGGCTCCTCCTACTACGAGCAGTACTTC.

This clonotype was recorded at least ten times. The chain recombines TRBV7-2 with TRBJ2-3; possibly TRBD1 for D (6 bases). With 2 bases removed from V and 4 bases from J, the gap between germline ends came to 7 bases. The CDR3 covers 13 residues. Germline V lookup: CDR1 SGHTA, CDR2 FQGNSA. CDR3 region: CASSLQGSDTQYF. The CDR3, as DNA: TGTGCCAGCAGCTTACAGGGGTCAGATACGCAGTATTTT.

With respect to this clonotype: One end of the junction does not line up with germline, which may come from a read error. This chain links TRBV20-1 with TRBJ2-7, with a tentative D call TRBD1 (6 bases). The CDR3 loop spans 15 amino acids. Germline V CDR1 and CDR2: DFQATT, SNEGSKA (reference sequence). The chain's CDR3 is CSARFLGASSYGQYF. CDR3 DNA: TGCAGTGCTAGATTCCTGGGGGCCAGCTCCTACGGGCAGTACTTC.

This chain links TRBV29-1 with TRBJ2-7; D gene uncertain. The CDR3 runs to 13 residues. Germline V lookup: CDR1 SQVTM, CDR2 ANQGSEA. Trimming pared 1 base from V and 3 bases from J, leaving 10 bases between. The CDR3 bases are TGCAGCGTTGAAGGGTCTCCCGGCTACGAGCAGTACTTC. Translating it yields CSVEGSPGYEQYF.

The V call is TRBV12-3 or TRBV12-4, the J call TRBJ2-2; 7 bases match TRBD1. The V and J ends lost 8 bases and 0 bases, in that order; junction bases with no gene match: 6. The CDR3 has 15 amino acids. The CDR3 here is CASGPDRANTGELFF. For the CDR3, the DNA is TGTGCCAGCGGCCCAGACAGGGCGAACACCGGGGAGCTGTTTTTT.

There are many counts of this clonotype. V and J are TRBV27 and TRBJ2-7; D remains unclear. This CDR3 has 13 residues. CDR1 MNHEY and CDR2 SMNVEV come from the germline V gene (reference sequence). V lost 3 bases and J 2 bases, leaving 8 bases between the germline ends. CDR3 sequence: CASSFSAAYEQYF. The CDR3, as DNA: TGTGCCAGCAGTTTTTCTGCAGCCTACGAGCAGTACTTC.

CDR3 sequence (DNA): TGTGCCTGGAGTTACTTAGGACAGGGGAGTTGGAACACCATATATTTT. Translating gives CAWSYLGQGSWNTIYF. V gene TRBV30 combines with J gene TRBJ1-3; 9 bases agree with TRBD1. CDR1 GTSNPN and CDR2 SVGIG come from the germline V gene (reference sequence). Trimming removed 2 bases from V and 7 bases from J; junction bases left unmatched: 12. This CDR3 contains 16 residues.

The chain carries TRBV28 and TRBJ2-1; D perhaps matches TRBD1 (6 bases). V was trimmed by 5 bases and J by 7 bases, leaving 15 bases between them. This CDR3 contains 14 residues. The germline CDR1 and CDR2 sequences are MDHEN and SYDVKM. The CDR3 DNA reads TGTGCCAGCAGTGCGACAGGAAGCTTGAATGAGCAGTTCTTC. Translated, it gives CASSATGSLNEQFF. Combining the CDR3 with reference TRBV28 and TRBJ2-1 gives the whole variable domain DVKVTQSSRYLVKRTGEKVFLECVQDMDHENMFWYRQDPGLGLRLIYFSYDVKMKEKGDIPEGYSVSREKKERFSLILESASTNQTSMYLCASSATGSLNEQFFGPGTRLTVL.